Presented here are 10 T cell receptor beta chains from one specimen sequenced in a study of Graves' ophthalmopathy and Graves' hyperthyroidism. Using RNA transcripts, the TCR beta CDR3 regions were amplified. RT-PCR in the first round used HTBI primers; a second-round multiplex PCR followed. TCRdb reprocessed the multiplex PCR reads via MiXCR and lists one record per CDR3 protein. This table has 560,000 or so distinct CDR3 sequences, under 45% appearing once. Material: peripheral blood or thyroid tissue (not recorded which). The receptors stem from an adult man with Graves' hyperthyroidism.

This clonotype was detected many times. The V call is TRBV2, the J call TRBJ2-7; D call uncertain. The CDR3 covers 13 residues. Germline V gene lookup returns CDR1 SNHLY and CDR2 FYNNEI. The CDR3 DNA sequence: TGTGCGTCCAAGTCGGCCCGCTCCTACGAGCAGTACTTC. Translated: CASKSARSYEQYF. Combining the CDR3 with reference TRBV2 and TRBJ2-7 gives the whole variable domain EPEVTQTPSHQVTQMGQEVILRCVPISNHLYFYWYRQILGQKVEFLVSFYNNEISEKSEIFDDQFSVERPDGSNFTLKIRSTKLEDSAMYFCASKSARSYEQYFGPGTRLTVT.

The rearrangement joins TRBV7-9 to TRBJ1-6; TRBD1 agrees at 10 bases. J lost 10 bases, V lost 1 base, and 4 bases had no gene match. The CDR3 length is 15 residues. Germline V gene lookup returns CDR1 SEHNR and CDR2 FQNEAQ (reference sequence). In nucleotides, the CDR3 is TGTGCCAGCAGCTTAGGACAGGGGGCTGGATCACCCCTCCACTTT. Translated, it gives CASSLGQGAGSPLHF.

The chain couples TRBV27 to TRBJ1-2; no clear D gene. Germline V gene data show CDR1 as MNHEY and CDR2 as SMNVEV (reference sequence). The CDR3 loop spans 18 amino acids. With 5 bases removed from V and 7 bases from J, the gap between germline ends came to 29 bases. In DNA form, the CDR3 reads TGTGCCAGCAGTGTCACGATACCAACTACGGGCCGGGGTGGTGGCTACACCTTC. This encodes CASSVTIPTTGRGGGYTF.

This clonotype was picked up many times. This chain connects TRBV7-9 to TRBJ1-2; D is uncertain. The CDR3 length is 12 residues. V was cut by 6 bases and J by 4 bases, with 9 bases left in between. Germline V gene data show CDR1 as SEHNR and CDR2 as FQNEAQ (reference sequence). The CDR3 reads CASRDEFYGYTF. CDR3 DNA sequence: TGTGCCAGCAGAGATGAATTCTATGGCTACACCTTC.

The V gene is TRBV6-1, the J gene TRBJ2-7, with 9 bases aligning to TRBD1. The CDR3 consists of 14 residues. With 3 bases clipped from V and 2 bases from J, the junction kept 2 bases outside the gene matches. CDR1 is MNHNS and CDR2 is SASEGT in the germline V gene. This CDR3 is CASSEYRGPYEQYF. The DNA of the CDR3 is TGTGCCAGCAGTGAGTACAGGGGGCCCTACGAGCAGTACTTC.

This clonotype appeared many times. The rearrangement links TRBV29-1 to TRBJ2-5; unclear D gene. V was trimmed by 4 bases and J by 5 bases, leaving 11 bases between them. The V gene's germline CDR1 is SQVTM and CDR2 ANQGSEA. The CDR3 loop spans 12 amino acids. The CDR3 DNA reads TGCAGCGTTGGAACCGTGATGGAGACCCAGTACTTC. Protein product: CSVGTVMETQYF.

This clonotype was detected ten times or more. The CDR3 loop reads CASSIGTGVAVGETQYF. The CDR3 DNA reads as TGTGCCAGCAGCATAGGGACAGGGGTCGCGGTTGGGGAGACCCAGTACTTC. The chain uses TRBV7-9 and TRBJ2-5; 10 nucleotides line up with TRBD1. V gave up 5 bases and J gave up 5 bases; unmatched junction bases: 14. CDR3 size: 17 residues. The germline V gene has CDR1 SEHNR and CDR2 FQNEAQ (reference sequence).

In DNA form, the CDR3 reads TGTGCCATCAGTGAACTTAATAGCGGGGGCTCCTACGAGCAGTACTTC. Translated, it gives CAISELNSGGSYEQYF. The chain employs TRBV10-3 and TRBJ2-7, with TRBD2 identical over 9 bases. V was clipped by 3 bases and J by 0 bases; unmatched bases: 6. The CDR3 length is 16 residues. Germline loops: CDR1 ENHRY, CDR2 SYGVKD.

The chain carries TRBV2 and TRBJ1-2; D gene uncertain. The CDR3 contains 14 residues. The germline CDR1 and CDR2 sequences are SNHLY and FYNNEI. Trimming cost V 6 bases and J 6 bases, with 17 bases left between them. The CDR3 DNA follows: TGTGCCAGCAGGGGAGGGTTAGGCGGGAATGGCTACACCTTC. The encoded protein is CASRGGLGGNGYTF.

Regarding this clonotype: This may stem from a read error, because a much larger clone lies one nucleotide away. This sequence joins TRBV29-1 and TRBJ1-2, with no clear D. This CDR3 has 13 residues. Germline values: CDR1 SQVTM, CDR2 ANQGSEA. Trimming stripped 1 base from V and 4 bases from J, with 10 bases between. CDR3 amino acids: CSVEAWPGYGYTF. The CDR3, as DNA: TGCAGCGTTGAAGCGTGGCCGGGCTATGGCTACACCTTC.